The sequence of this TCR beta chain was determined in a study of breast tumors, draining lymph nodes, adjacent tissues. TCRdb reanalysed the multiplex PCR reads using MiXCR and keeps one entry per CDR3 protein. In the table there are about 180,000 distinct CDR3 sequences, 30% to 35% of which are singletons. Breast cancer patients provided tissue from their axillary draining lymph nodes. This CDR3 has 21 residues. Per germline, CDR1 LNHDA and CDR2 SQIVND (reference sequence). J gave up 2 bases and V 7 bases, and 23 bases lay outside the gene matches. With respect to this clonotype: Its antigen is currently unknown.

Study results and limitations: Tumor T cell lymph node origin was a supported hypothesis, not proven. Luminal-like breast cancer showed significantly greater tumor-nontumor repertoire similarity than basal-like breast cancer did.

Sequenced sample: axillary lymph node tissue. V usage is TRBV19 and J usage is TRBJ2-3; TRBD2 matches at 11 bases. This sequence was found in a female donor with breast cancer. Some clones in this sample may be carry-over from other donors' samples. CDR3 in amino acids: CASTTSGSARPGGQYTDTQYF. The CDR3 DNA reads TGTGCCAGTACTACTAGCGGGAGCGCCCGGCCTGGGGGGCAGTACACAGATACGCAGTATTTT.